Below, one T cell receptor beta chain is given with its context. Its antigen is undetermined. A J-beta primer mix and a sample-barcoded 5' primer were used in a second PCR of roughly 7 to 12 cycles. A single record per CDR3 protein comes from TCRdb applying MiXCR to the 5' RACE reads. The data hold 2 million or so distinct CDR3 sequences, with around 48% observed a single time. The sample comes from a study of blood T cells in healthy people across ages. Study overall: Template switching retrieved approximately one barcoded beta molecule for each two T cells.

Germline loops: CDR1 MNHEY, CDR2 SVGEGT. The CDR3 is 12 residues long. Trimming removed 8 bases at V and 2 bases at J, with 8 bases between. The study's findings and limits: PBMC samples, being unsorted, prevented any conclusive comparison of naive and antigen-experienced cells. Among long-lived donors, naive CD4+ cells were more numerous and diversity higher than in aged donors. There was no known CMV status for donors, so expanded clonotype changes were possibly confounded.

The sequence came from a woman aged 40 to 49 in good health. Material: blood. This chain joins TRBV6-2 or TRBV6-3 and TRBJ2-3, with D tentatively TRBD1 (5 bases). The DNA for the CDR3 is TGTGCCAGCGGGGCTTTCACAGATACGCAGTATTTT. It translates to CASGAFTDTQYF.